Each of the 11 T cell receptor beta chains below was sequenced from the same sample in a study of technical replicates of blood from a handful of donors. Profiling relied on immunoSEQ multiplex PCR, and the TCRdb table lists in-frame clones only, not all of them. This table has 90,000 to 100,000 clones, roughly 95% appearing once. Sequencing was performed on T cells isolated from PBMCs. These TCRs come from a human donor in good health.

This rearrangement joins TRBV7-9 to TRBJ1-1; TRBD1 might be the D (5 bases). The CDR3 loop spans 17 amino acids. V shed 1 base and J shed 6 bases, with 21 bases lying between them. CDR1 is SEHNR and CDR2 is FQNEAQ in the germline V gene (reference sequence). In DNA, the CDR3 is TGTGCCAGCAGCTTAGGATTTTCAGGGAGGTTGAGAGCTGAAGCTTTCTTT. Protein: CASSLGFSGRLRAEAFF. Full variable domain (missing parts from reference TRBV7-9 and TRBJ1-1): DTGVSQNPRHKITKRGQNVTFRCDPISEHNRLYWYRQTLGQGPEFLTYFQNEAQLEKSRLLSDRFSAERPKGSFSTLEIQRTEQGDSAMYLCASSLGFSGRLRAEAFFGQGTRLTVV.

The J gene is TRBJ1-4, the V gene TRBV7-9; D gene uncertain. CDR1 is SEHNR, CDR2 FQNEAQ, per germline (reference sequence). The CDR3 spans 15 residues. Trimming left V 5 bases short and J 0 bases short, with 10 bases between. CDR3 in DNA: TGTGCCAGCAGCCCTCACGGGGCAACTAATGAAAAACTGTTTTTT. Amino acids: CASSPHGATNEKLFF. The variable domain in full, with the rest retrieved from reference TRBV7-9 and TRBJ1-4, is DTGVSQNPRHKITKRGQNVTFRCDPISEHNRLYWYRQTLGQGPEFLTYFQNEAQLEKSRLLSDRFSAERPKGSFSTLEIQRTEQGDSAMYLCASSPHGATNEKLFFGSGTQLSVL.

This chain uses TRBV11-3 with TRBJ1-1; D is unclear. The V end was cut by 1 base, the J end by 1 base, with 10 bases between. Germline CDR1 reads SGHNT; CDR2 reads YENEEA. The CDR3 is 15 residues long. The CDR3 DNA sequence: TGTGCCAGCAGCTTAGTAGCGGACCGGAACACTGAAGCTTTCTTT. It codes for CASSLVADRNTEAFF.

The chain recombines TRBV6-1 with TRBJ2-7; 9 positions match TRBD1. Germline V gene lookup returns CDR1 MNHNS and CDR2 SASEGT. This CDR3 is built from 14 residues. Trimming removed 4 bases from V and 4 bases from J; junction bases left unmatched: 5. The chain's CDR3 is CASSVGTGRYEQYF. The CDR3 nucleotides read TGTGCCAGCAGTGTGGGGACAGGGCGATACGAGCAGTACTTC.

The chain recombines TRBV9 with TRBJ2-1; D uncertain. The V and J ends lost 4 bases and 6 bases respectively, with 11 bases between them. CDR1 and CDR2 from the germline V gene are SGDLS and YYNGEE. The CDR3 is made up of 13 amino acids. The CDR3 DNA sequence: TGTGCCAGCAGCTTGCGACTGGTCAATGAGCAGTTCTTC. This sequence encodes CASSLRLVNEQFF.

Note on this clone: Sequence at one end of the junction differs from germline and may be a read error. V and J are TRBV4-3 and TRBJ2-2; 9 bases are a match to TRBD2. Germline V lookup: CDR1 LGHNA, CDR2 YSLEER. The CDR3 has 15 residues. The CDR3 reads CASRQAGGFTGELFF. The CDR3 region has the DNA TGCGCCAGCAGGCAAGCGGGAGGATTCACCGGGGAGCTGTTTTTT.

For the CDR3, the DNA is TGTGCCAGCAGAGCGACAGGGATTAGCATGAACACTGAAGCTTTCTTT. Amino acid sequence: CASRATGISMNTEAFF. The J gene is TRBJ1-1, the V gene TRBV27, with 7 bases lining up with TRBD1. Trimming cost V 6 bases and J 0 bases; bases outside gene matches: 10. CDR1 and CDR2 (germline): MNHEY, SMNVEV (reference sequence). This CDR3 region has 16 residues.

The chain's CDR3 is CASSSGTGGRSTDTQYF. CDR3 DNA sequence: TGTGCCAGCAGCAGTGGGACAGGGGGCCGGAGCACAGATACGCAGTATTTT. The J gene is TRBJ2-3, the V gene TRBV7-6; 12 bases align to TRBD1. V lost 5 bases to trimming and J lost 0 bases; unmatched junction nucleotides: 6. The CDR3 contains 17 residues. CDR1 SGHVS and CDR2 FNYEAQ come from the germline V gene.

About this clone: Germline is not matched at one junction end, which may reflect a read error. This chain uses TRBV7-8 with TRBJ2-4; 11 nucleotides match TRBD2. Germline lookup yields CDR1 SGHVS and CDR2 FQNEAQ. The CDR3 loop spans 13 amino acids. This chain's CDR3 is CASSPIAGGPSHF. The CDR3 nucleotides read TGTGCCAGCAGCCCCATAGCGGGAGGGCCCTCGCACTTC.

Here the CDR3 reads CASSYHDKSTEAFF. In DNA, the CDR3 is TGTGCCAGCAGCTACCACGACAAGAGCACTGAAGCTTTCTTT. This chain links TRBV7-6 with TRBJ1-1, with no clear D. Germline values: CDR1 SGHVS, CDR2 FNYEAQ. V lost 4 bases, J lost 4 bases, and 13 bases lay in between. The length of the CDR3 is 14 residues.

The chain has TRBV11-2 and TRBJ2-1, with 7 positions matching TRBD2. The CDR3 totals 14 residues. Germline V gives CDR1 SGHAT, CDR2 FQNNGV. Trimming at V came to 3 bases and at J to 2 bases, leaving 1 base not matched to a gene. CDR3: CASSLLAAYNEQFF. CDR3 DNA: TGTGCCAGCAGCTTGCTAGCGGCCTACAATGAGCAGTTCTTC.